The 22 T cell receptor beta chains below were found in one sample sequenced in a study of CD8 T cells in ankylosing spondylitis. From the 5' RACE reads, TCRdb called clonotypes with MiXCR, one entry per CDR3 protein. The sample includes tens of thousands of distinct CDR3 sequences, less than 4% of them seen just once. The material sequenced was blood, either unsorted or a sorted T cell fraction (not recorded which). The receptor source for this set is a male donor with ankylosing spondylitis or in good health (not recorded which).

This clonotype was counted many times. The CDR3 loop reads CASSVATGLVNEQFF. The CDR3 coding sequence is TGTGCCAGCAGCGTAGCTACGGGACTAGTCAATGAGCAGTTCTTC. V gene TRBV9 combines with J gene TRBJ2-1, with TRBD2 identical over 8 bases. This CDR3 is built from 15 residues. Unmatched junction bases numbered 5, after V lost 0 bases and J lost 6 bases. Germline assignment: CDR1 SGDLS and CDR2 YYNGEE.

The sample holds many counts of this clonotype. This chain uses TRBV9 with TRBJ2-3; D might be TRBD1 (7 bases). The germline V gene has CDR1 SGDLS and CDR2 YYNGEE. The CDR3 runs 13 residues. Trimming took off 3 bases at V and 4 bases at J, with 9 bases between the two ends. The CDR3 bases are TGTGCCAGCAGCGCCAGGGGGGCAGATACGCAGTATTTT. Amino acid sequence: CASSARGADTQYF.

In this sample, this clonotype turned up many times. The J gene is TRBJ2-3, the V gene TRBV9, with D possibly TRBD1 on 5 matching bases. Looked up from germline, CDR1 is SGDLS and CDR2 is YYNGEE. Trimming left V 4 bases short and J 2 bases short, with 17 bases between. This CDR3 comprises 16 residues. The CDR3 bases are TGTGCCAGCAGCCCTCGGGCCTTTGGGGCCACAGATACGCAGTATTTT. Residues: CASSPRAFGATDTQYF.

This clonotype was seen many times. J is TRBJ2-2 and V is TRBV9; 8 bases match TRBD2. Germline trimming cut 5 bases from V and 4 bases from J; bases unmatched to any gene: 10. Per germline, CDR1 SGDLS and CDR2 YYNGEE. This CDR3 is 16 amino acids long. CDR3 sequence reads: CASSWGLAGITGELFF. The CDR3 DNA reads as TGTGCCAGCAGTTGGGGGCTAGCGGGTATCACCGGGGAGCTGTTTTTT.

This clonotype was observed many times. This chain joins TRBV9 and TRBJ2-5, with D possibly being TRBD2 (6 bases). V was trimmed by 0 bases and J by 5 bases, leaving 20 bases between them. The CDR3 contains 17 residues. Per the germline V gene, CDR1 is SGDLS and CDR2 is YYNGEE. This CDR3 reads CASSVGGSGNIGETQYF. The CDR3 coding sequence is TGTGCCAGCAGCGTAGGGGGTAGCGGAAACATAGGGGAGACCCAGTACTTC.

This clonotype appeared many times. This chain connects TRBV9 to TRBJ1-1; D unresolved. This CDR3 has 13 residues. CDR1 is SGDLS, CDR2 YYNGEE, per germline. V was cut by 0 bases and J by 8 bases, with 11 bases left in between. The CDR3 sequence is CASSVEAGSEAFF. CDR3 bases: TGTGCCAGCAGCGTAGAGGCAGGAAGCGAAGCTTTCTTT.

This clonotype was detected ten times or more. The gene calls are TRBV9 and TRBJ2-6, with D maybe TRBD1 (5 bases). CDR3 size: 18 residues. CDR1 is SGDLS, CDR2 YYNGEE, per germline. V was clipped by 0 bases and J by 1 base, with 14 bases between them. CDR3 amino acids: CASSVGSRGASGANVLTF. The CDR3 region has the DNA TGTGCCAGCAGCGTAGGGAGTCGTGGGGCATCTGGGGCCAACGTCCTGACTTTC.

This clonotype showed up many times. V and J are TRBV9 and TRBJ2-5; D remains unclear. The CDR3 has 13 amino acids. V was clipped by 2 bases and J by 2 bases, with 7 bases between them. Germline loops: CDR1 SGDLS, CDR2 YYNGEE. The CDR3 loop is CASSVSPQETQYF. DNA of the CDR3: TGTGCCAGCAGCGTTTCCCCGCAAGAGACCCAGTACTTC.

In its sample, this clonotype was seen many times. V is TRBV9 and J is TRBJ2-3; 9 nucleotides align to TRBD2. Germline assignment: CDR1 SGDLS and CDR2 YYNGEE. The CDR3 totals 16 residues. Losses at the gene ends were 0 bases for V and 1 base for J; bases not matched to a gene: 3. The CDR3 region is CASSVVASGGTDTQYF. As DNA, the CDR3 is TGTGCCAGCAGCGTAGTGGCTAGCGGGGGCACAGATACGCAGTATTTT. The full variable domain, its missing parts supplied by reference TRBV9 and TRBJ2-3, is DSGVTQTPKHLITATGQRVTLRCSPRSGDLSVYWYQQSLDQGLQFLIQYYNGEERAKGNILERFSAQQFPDLHSELNLSSLELGDSALYFCASSVVASGGTDTQYFGPGTRLTVL.

This clonotype showed up many times. This chain uses TRBV9 with TRBJ2-2, with 12 bases matching TRBD2. Trimming cost V 2 bases and J 0 bases; bases outside gene matches: 2. This CDR3 spans 17 amino acids. The germline V gene has CDR1 SGDLS and CDR2 YYNGEE. The chain's CDR3 is CASSVGLAGSNTGELFF. The DNA of the CDR3 is TGTGCCAGCAGCGTTGGACTAGCGGGGTCGAACACCGGGGAGCTGTTTTTT.

This clonotype was counted ten times or more. This CDR3 reads CASSARLADEQFF. In DNA, the CDR3 is TGTGCCAGCAGCGCGCGGTTGGCGGATGAGCAGTTCTTC. The rearrangement links TRBV9 to TRBJ2-1; D is unresolved. CDR1 is SGDLS, CDR2 YYNGEE, per germline. This CDR3 region has 13 residues. V was cut by 3 bases and J by 8 bases, with 12 bases left in between.

This clonotype was counted ten times or more. The J gene is TRBJ2-3, the V gene TRBV9; 7 bases fit TRBD2. The CDR3 spans 15 residues. With V trimmed by 3 bases and J by 7 bases, 11 bases remained unmatched. The germline V gene has CDR1 SGDLS and CDR2 YYNGEE. The CDR3, as DNA: TGTGCCAGCAGCGCCGGGACTACCCCGGCACATACGCAGTATTTT. Translated, it gives CASSAGTTPAHTQYF.

This clonotype was seen ten or more times. V usage is TRBV9 and J usage is TRBJ1-1; D ambiguous. Germline CDR1 SGDLS, CDR2 YYNGEE. V lost 0 bases and J 1 base, leaving 4 bases between the germline ends. The CDR3 has 13 amino acids. The CDR3, as DNA: TGTGCCAGCAGCGTAGAGACGAACACTGAAGCTTTCTTT. Protein: CASSVETNTEAFF.

The chain combines TRBV9 with TRBJ2-1, with D possibly matching TRBD1 (6 bases). The germline CDR1 and CDR2 sequences are SGDLS and YYNGEE. This CDR3 contains 16 residues. V lost 6 bases, J lost 7 bases, and 23 bases lay in between. The CDR3 DNA sequence: TGTGCCAGCACCGATGGACCCAGATCGAGGGGGAATGAGCAGTTCTTC. This codes for CASTDGPRSRGNEQFF.

This clonotype was seen at least ten times. The gene calls are TRBV9 and TRBJ1-2; D might be TRBD1 (5 bases). Germline V gene sequence: CDR1 SGDLS, CDR2 YYNGEE. V was pared by 1 base and J by 4 bases, with 11 bases between. The CDR3 loop spans 14 amino acids. The CDR3 coding sequence is TGTGCCAGCAGCGTATCAGGGACGGCCTATGGCTACACCTTC. It is translated as CASSVSGTAYGYTF.

This clonotype was seen repeatedly, ten times or more. The genes are TRBV9 and TRBJ1-5, with D perhaps matching TRBD1 (6 bases). V was shortened by 0 bases and J by 3 bases, with 10 bases between the two germline ends. The CDR3 is 15 residues long. CDR1 is SGDLS, CDR2 YYNGEE, per germline. CDR3 residues: CASSVGAGVNQPQHF. CDR3 nucleotide sequence: TGTGCCAGCAGCGTAGGGGCAGGGGTCAATCAGCCCCAGCATTTT.

This clonotype was detected a few times. The rearrangement uses TRBV9 and TRBJ1-6; 8 nucleotides align to TRBD1. The germline gives CDR1 SGDLS, CDR2 YYNGEE. V shed 3 bases and J 0 bases; nucleotides not matched to a gene: 5. There are 17 residues in the CDR3. CDR3 region: CASSGPTGGSYNSPLHF. DNA of the CDR3: TGTGCCAGCAGCGGACCCACAGGGGGCTCCTATAATTCACCCCTCCACTTT. Using reference TRBV9 and TRBJ1-6 for the parts outside the CDR3, the full variable domain is DSGVTQTPKHLITATGQRVTLRCSPRSGDLSVYWYQQSLDQGLQFLIQYYNGEERAKGNILERFSAQQFPDLHSELNLSSLELGDSALYFCASSGPTGGSYNSPLHFGNGTRLTVT.

In this sample, this clonotype turned up many times. The genes are TRBV9 and TRBJ1-1; D is ambiguous. The CDR3 consists of 14 residues. Germline CDR1 and CDR2: SGDLS and YYNGEE. V was pared by 3 bases and J by 0 bases, with 9 bases between. CDR3 region: CASSATGMNTEAFF. DNA of the CDR3: TGTGCCAGCAGCGCTACGGGTATGAACACTGAAGCTTTCTTT.

This clonotype was seen at least ten times. This chain uses TRBV9 with TRBJ2-5; D assignment may be TRBD1 or TRBD2 (5 bases each). Germline V gene lookup returns CDR1 SGDLS and CDR2 YYNGEE. This CDR3 has 14 amino acids. V was trimmed by 3 bases and J by 7 bases, leaving 16 bases between them. The CDR3 loop reads CASSERGPGTTQYF. CDR3 coding DNA: TGTGCCAGCAGCGAGAGGGGACCGGGTACGACCCAGTACTTC.

This clonotype was counted many times. The rearrangement links TRBV9 to TRBJ2-3; 7 positions agree with TRBD2. CDR1 SGDLS and CDR2 YYNGEE come from the germline V gene. The length of the CDR3 is 16 residues. The ends lost 3 bases at V and 2 bases at J; junction bases unmatched: 9. The CDR3 nucleotides are TGTGCCAGCAGCGCCCCCCGGGGGGTCTCCACAGATACGCAGTATTTT. Translated: CASSAPRGVSTDTQYF.

In nucleotides, the CDR3 is TGTGCCAGAAGCTGTTGGACCTATGCAACTAATGAAAAACTGTTTTTT. Protein sequence: CARSCWTYATNEKLFF. The V gene is TRBV5-3, the J gene TRBJ1-4; D is unresolved. TRBV5-3 is sorted into the ORF group, with uncertain function. The V end lost 3 bases, the J end lost 0 bases, and 12 bases lay between the germline ends. The CDR3 is made up of 16 amino acids.

The table lists this clonotype with a few counts. This rearrangement joins TRBV9 to TRBJ2-5; TRBD1 matches at 9 bases. The CDR3 length is 15 residues. V lost 3 bases to trimming and J lost 5 bases; unmatched junction nucleotides: 8. Germline-derived CDR1 and CDR2 are SGDLS and YYNGEE. Here the CDR3 reads CASSAGTGRSETQYF. In DNA form, the CDR3 reads TGTGCCAGCAGCGCGGGGACAGGGCGTAGCGAGACCCAGTACTTC.